This entry lists 30 T cell receptor beta chains sequenced from one sample in a study of T cells in Graves' hyperthyroidism and ophthalmopathy. Amplified regions were TCR beta CDR3 sequences from RNA transcripts. TCR CDR3 regions were first amplified by RT-PCR with HTBI primers. TCRdb re-derived calls from the multiplex PCR reads in MiXCR, one entry per CDR3 protein. The sample has about 590,000 distinct CDR3 sequences, 11% to 15% seen once. The sample was blood. Every receptor here comes from a woman younger than 35 with Graves' ophthalmopathy.

The sample holds many counts of this clonotype. The rearrangement joins TRBV27 to TRBJ1-6; TRBD1 agrees at 8 bases. V shed 6 bases, J shed 6 bases, and the junction held 7 bases outside the gene matches. CDR3 length: 15 residues. CDR1 and CDR2 (germline): MNHEY, SMNVEV (reference sequence). CDR3 coding DNA: TGTGCCAGCAGGAGGGGACAGGAGGTTAATTCACCCCTCCACTTT. Its translation is CASRRGQEVNSPLHF.

The chain links TRBV30 to TRBJ1-6; D gene ambiguous. CDR1 GTSNPN and CDR2 SVGIG come from the germline V gene (reference sequence). V lost 1 base and J lost 8, with 6 bases in between. The CDR3 is made up of 12 amino acids. The CDR3 here is CAWSASDSPLHF. CDR3 DNA sequence: TGTGCCTGGAGTGCCTCAGATTCACCCCTCCACTTT. Full variable domain (missing parts from reference TRBV30 and TRBJ1-6): SQTIHQWPATLVQPVGSPLSLECTVEGTSNPNLYWYRQAAGRGLQLLFYSVGIGQISSEVPQNLSASRPQDRQFILSSKKLLLSDSGFYLCAWSASDSPLHFGNGTRLTVT.

The rearrangement uses TRBV20-1 and TRBJ1-6; D gene ambiguous. The V end was cut by 0 bases, the J end by 3 bases, with 3 bases between. Germline V gene data show CDR1 as DFQATT and CDR2 as SNEGSKA (reference sequence). This CDR3 has 13 amino acids. The CDR3 here is CSARDIYNSPLHF. The CDR3 nucleotides read TGCAGTGCTAGAGATATCTATAATTCACCCCTCCACTTT.

This clonotype was detected only once. Since a much larger clone is just one base distant, this may be a read error. The gene calls are TRBV29-1 and TRBJ2-7, with TRBD1 identical over 10 bases. The CDR3 covers 15 residues. Germline CDR1 SQVTM, CDR2 ANQGSEA. V lost 1 base to trimming and J lost 3 bases; unmatched junction nucleotides: 6. The CDR3 region is CSVEGQRTGGYEQYF. The CDR3 DNA reads TGCAGCGTTGAAGGTCAAAGGACAGGGGGCTACGAGCAGTACTTC.

This clonotype has ten or more counts. The chain carries TRBV19 and TRBJ1-1, with a possible D match to TRBD1 (6 bases). Deletions cut 6 bases from V and 0 bases from J, with 11 bases between. CDR3 length equals 14 residues. Germline V gives CDR1 LNHDA, CDR2 SQIVND (reference sequence). CDR3 sequence (DNA): TGTGCCAGTAGCCGGGACACAATGAACACTGAAGCTTTCTTT. Protein product: CASSRDTMNTEAFF.

This clonotype has more than one count but fewer than ten. The chain combines TRBV9 with TRBJ1-4, with TRBD1 as a possible D gene (6 bases). The CDR3 spans 16 residues. V lost 1 base to trimming and J lost 1 base, with 11 bases between them. In germline, CDR1 is SGDLS, CDR2 YYNGEE. CDR3 nucleotides: TGTGCCAGCAGCGTATCACCAGGGGTAACTAATGAAAAACTGTTTTTT. Translated, it gives CASSVSPGVTNEKLFF.

This clonotype was found a few times. The chain joins TRBV27 to TRBJ1-1; TRBD1 matches at 9 bases. V shed 4 bases, J shed 5 bases, and the junction held 5 bases outside the gene matches. The CDR3 covers 14 residues. Germline CDR1 reads MNHEY; CDR2 reads SMNVEV (reference sequence). Here the CDR3 DNA reads TGTGCCAGCAGTTGGGAGACAGGGGGTACTGAAGCTTTCTTT. It translates to CASSWETGGTEAFF.

This clonotype came up many times. J is TRBJ2-6 and V is TRBV29-1, with D hard to call. Germline V gives CDR1 SQVTM, CDR2 ANQGSEA. Trimming removed 6 bases from V and 3 bases from J, with 6 bases in between. CDR3 length equals 12 residues. CDR3: CSVYHGANVLTF. The CDR3 bases are TGCAGCGTGTACCATGGGGCCAACGTCCTGACTTTC.

This clonotype was picked up a small number of times. The chain employs TRBV12-3 or TRBV12-4 and TRBJ1-5, with a weak D call TRBD1 (6 bases). V was cut by 1 base and J by 2 bases, with 12 bases left in between. The CDR3 extends over 16 amino acids. The CDR3 coding sequence is TGTGCCAGCAGTTTAGGTTTGGGGGCAGGCAATCAGCCCCAGCATTTT. Amino acid sequence: CASSLGLGAGNQPQHF.

This clonotype has a count of ten or more. CDR3 region: CSAHPTSGSYNEQFF. CDR3 DNA sequence: TGCAGTGCCCACCCGACTAGCGGGAGTTACAATGAGCAGTTCTTC. V gene TRBV20-1 combines with J gene TRBJ2-1, with 12 bases aligning to TRBD2. In germline, CDR1 is DFQATT, CDR2 SNEGSKA (reference sequence). The CDR3 spans 15 residues. V lost 6 bases, J lost 4 bases, and 7 bases stayed unmatched.

Only a few counts were recorded for this clonotype. The rearrangement joins TRBV6-2 or TRBV6-3 to TRBJ1-2; the match to TRBD1 covers 7 bases. CDR1 is MNHEY and CDR2 is SVGEGT in the germline V gene. This CDR3 is built from 16 residues. Losses at the gene ends were 6 bases for V and 4 bases for J; bases not matched to a gene: 14. The CDR3 DNA reads as TGTGCCAGCAGCCCGAATCGACAGGGATCTTTCTATGGCTACACCTTC. This gives the protein CASSPNRQGSFYGYTF.

The chain employs TRBV7-9 and TRBJ2-1; 15 bases are shared with TRBD2. Per the germline V gene, CDR1 is SEHNR and CDR2 is FQNEAQ (reference sequence). V shed 4 bases and J 3 bases; nucleotides not matched to a gene: 7. CDR3 size: 18 residues. CDR3 DNA sequence: TGTGCCAGCAGCTCTTGGACTAGCGGGAGGGGCCTCTACAATGAGCAGTTCTTC. This gives the protein CASSSWTSGRGLYNEQFF.

Points on this clonotype: Since a much larger clone is just one base distant, this may be a read error. The rearrangement links TRBV9 to TRBJ2-1; 8 bases map to TRBD2. Germline CDR1 SGDLS, CDR2 YYNGEE. The CDR3 spans 16 residues. CDR3 nucleotide sequence: TGTGCCAGCAGCGTATTAACTAGCGGTACCTACAATGGGCAGTTCTTC. This encodes CASSVLTSGTYNGQFF.

This clonotype was observed many times. This chain links TRBV7-3 with TRBJ2-5, with D unresolved. The V and J ends lost 5 bases and 5 bases respectively, with 18 bases between them. Per germline, CDR1 SGHTA and CDR2 FQGTGA. The CDR3 covers 15 residues. CDR3 protein: CASSQSGQMGETQYF. CDR3 in DNA: TGTGCCAGCAGCCAAAGTGGCCAAATGGGGGAGACCCAGTACTTC. Together with reference TRBV7-3 and TRBJ2-5, the CDR3 gives the full variable domain: GAGVSQTPSNKVTEKGKYVELRCDPISGHTALYWYRQSLGQGPEFLIYFQGTGAADDSGLPNDRFFAVRPEGSVSTLKIQRTERGDSAVYLCASSQSGQMGETQYFGPGTRLLVL.

The rearrangement uses TRBV14 and TRBJ1-1; D is uncertain. CDR3 length: 14 amino acids. V was shortened by 0 bases and J by 1 base, with 6 bases between the two germline ends. Germline lookup yields CDR1 SGHDN and CDR2 FVKESK. This CDR3 reads CASSQDHRNTEAFF. CDR3 nucleotides: TGTGCCAGCAGCCAAGATCACCGGAACACTGAAGCTTTCTTT. The variable domain in full, completed from reference TRBV14 and TRBJ1-1, reads EAGVTQFPSHSVIEKGQTVTLRCDPISGHDNLYWYRRVMGKEIKFLLHFVKESKQDESGMPNNRFLAERTGGTYSTLKVQPAELEDSGVYFCASSQDHRNTEAFFGQGTRLTVV.

This clonotype was recorded many times. J is TRBJ2-3 and V is TRBV12-3 or TRBV12-4; D possibly corresponds to TRBD2 (7 bases). V was clipped by 6 bases and J by 4 bases, with 17 bases between them. This CDR3 contains 15 residues. The CDR3 nucleotides read TGTGCCAGCAGCCAAGGGGGGGGAAGAGCAGATACGCAGTATTTT. This gives the protein CASSQGGGRADTQYF.

V usage is TRBV2 and J usage is TRBJ2-7; 10 positions agree with TRBD1. Germline V gives CDR1 SNHLY, CDR2 FYNNEI. CDR3 size: 17 residues. The V gene end was trimmed by 6 bases and the J gene end by 3 bases; junction bases not matched to a gene: 14. The CDR3: CASSATGGRAGYYEQYF. CDR3 nucleotide sequence: TGTGCCAGCAGCGCGACAGGGGGCAGAGCGGGATACTACGAGCAGTACTTC.

This clonotype was found many times. This sequence joins TRBV5-5 and TRBJ2-2, with a weak D call TRBD2 (5 bases). Trimming took 2 bases from V and 6 from J, leaving 8 bases between them. This CDR3 region has 13 residues. CDR1 and CDR2 from the germline V gene are SGHKS and YYEKEE (reference sequence). Here the CDR3 reads CASSFEGSGELFF. The CDR3 DNA reads as TGTGCCAGCAGCTTTGAGGGATCCGGGGAGCTGTTTTTT. Drawing the rest from reference TRBV5-5 and TRBJ2-2, the complete variable domain is DAGVTQSPTHLIKTRGQQVTLRCSPISGHKSVSWYQQVLGQGPQFIFQYYEKEERGRGNFPDRFSARQFPNYSSELNVNALLLGDSALYLCASSFEGSGELFFGEGSRLTVL.

This clonotype was seen at least ten times. J is TRBJ2-3 and V is TRBV4-2; no definite D call. Trimming cost V 1 base and J 1 base, with 9 bases left between them. The CDR3 has 15 amino acids. CDR1 is LGHNA and CDR2 is YNFKEQ in the germline V gene. CDR3 nucleotide sequence: TGTGCCAGCAGCCAAGTAGAGGAAGGCACAGATACGCAGTATTTT. Translated, it gives CASSQVEEGTDTQYF.

This clonotype was detected many times. The chain employs TRBV6-5 and TRBJ2-7, with TRBD1 matching 7 bases. The CDR3 has 17 residues. Germline V gene sequence: CDR1 MNHEY, CDR2 SVGAGI. V lost 3 bases to trimming and J lost 0 bases; unmatched junction nucleotides: 11. The CDR3 protein is CASSYGHRGLSSYEQYF. The DNA for the CDR3 is TGTGCCAGCAGTTATGGCCACAGGGGCTTAAGCTCCTACGAGCAGTACTTC.

This clonotype was counted a few times. The chain employs TRBV3-1 and TRBJ1-1, with no clear D. The length of the CDR3 is 17 residues. The germline V gene encodes CDR1 LGHDT and CDR2 YNNKEL (reference sequence). The V end lost 3 bases, the J end lost 1 base, and 18 bases lay between the germline ends. This CDR3 is CASSHGMPEHRNTEAFF. The CDR3 DNA reads TGTGCCAGCAGCCACGGTATGCCAGAACATAGGAACACTGAAGCTTTCTTT.

This clonotype was seen repeatedly, ten times or more. CDR3 sequence (DNA): TGTGCCAGCAGCCTTACGGGACGTCGCACAGATACGCAGTATTTT. Amino acid sequence: CASSLTGRRTDTQYF. This chain joins TRBV11-2 and TRBJ2-3; D possibly matches TRBD1 or TRBD2 (5 bases each). The CDR3 extends over 15 amino acids. Trimming removed 5 bases from V and 1 base from J, with 13 bases in between. Germline values: CDR1 SGHAT, CDR2 FQNNGV. Full variable domain (missing parts from reference TRBV11-2 and TRBJ2-3): EAGVAQSPRYKIIEKRQSVAFWCNPISGHATLYWYQQILGQGPKLLIQFQNNGVVDDSQLPKDRFSAERLKGVDSTLKIQPAKLEDSAVYLCASSLTGRRTDTQYFGPGTRLTVL.

This chain joins TRBV4-1 and TRBJ1-1, with D perhaps matching TRBD1 (5 bases). Trimming removed 4 bases from V and 4 bases from J, with 22 bases in between. Looked up from germline, CDR1 is MGHRA and CDR2 is YSYEKL. The CDR3 length is 17 residues. CDR3 sequence (DNA): TGCGCCAGCAGCCCCATCCCCAATACATTGGGGCTCACTGAAGCTTTCTTT. Its protein product is CASSPIPNTLGLTEAFF.

The sample holds many counts of this clonotype. The chain recombines TRBV20-1 with TRBJ2-3, with D possibly TRBD2 on 7 matching bases. This CDR3 comprises 17 residues. V shed 4 bases and J shed 0 bases, with 20 bases lying between them. Per germline, CDR1 DFQATT and CDR2 SNEGSKA (reference sequence). This CDR3 reads CSAKKPREGDSTDTQYF. CDR3 sequence (DNA): TGCAGTGCTAAAAAACCCAGGGAGGGGGATAGCACAGATACGCAGTATTTT.

As for this clonotype: The junction does not match germline at one end; this may be a read error. This chain joins TRBV12-3 or TRBV12-4 and TRBJ2-3; D remains unclear. CDR3 size: 12 residues. DNA of the CDR3: TGTGCCAGCAGATTAGAGACAGATACGCAGTATTTT. Translation: CASRLETDTQYF.

There are a few counts of this clonotype. CDR3 in amino acids: CASSAGRNRGFSEKLFF. DNA of the CDR3: TGTGCCAGCAGCGCAGGCCGCAACAGGGGGTTTTCTGAAAAACTGTTTTTT. The V and J genes are TRBV9 and TRBJ1-4; TRBD1 aligns across 8 bases. CDR1 is SGDLS and CDR2 is YYNGEE in the germline V gene. V was pared by 3 bases and J by 7 bases, with 14 bases of the junction left unmatched. The length of the CDR3 is 17 residues.

Points on this clonotype: One base away lies a much larger clone, so this may be a sequencing read error. Here the CDR3 omits its conserved ending phenylalanine or tryptophan, so a read error is the likely source. The V gene is TRBV20-1, the J gene TRBJ2-7; unclear D gene. Trimming took 5 bases from V and 3 from J, leaving 14 bases between them. The germline gives CDR1 DFQATT, CDR2 SNEGSKA (reference sequence). The CDR3 has 13 amino acids. This CDR3 reads CSARPQRYYEQYL. The DNA of the CDR3 is TGCAGTGCTCGACCCCAACGGTACTACGAGCAGTACCTC.

This chain connects TRBV6-4 to TRBJ2-1; TRBD2 matches at 13 bases. Trimming cost V 5 bases and J 2 bases; bases outside gene matches: 15. The CDR3 is 20 amino acids. CDR1 and CDR2 (germline): MRHNA, SNTAGT. The DNA of the CDR3 is TGTGCCAGCAGTCTTCTCCCCCGGACTAGCGGGAGCGGAGCCTACAATGAGCAGTTCTTC. Amino acid sequence: CASSLLPRTSGSGAYNEQFF.

This clonotype has more than one count but fewer than ten. The J gene is TRBJ1-2, the V gene TRBV18; no reliable D call. The CDR3 is 15 amino acids. Germline values: CDR1 KGHSH, CDR2 LQKENI. V dropped 0 bases and J dropped 2 bases, with 10 bases sitting between them. CDR3 residues: CASSPPAGPNYGYTF. The CDR3 DNA is TGTGCCAGCTCACCACCGGCCGGCCCAAACTATGGCTACACCTTC. Full variable domain (rest looked up from reference TRBV18 and TRBJ1-2): NAGVMQNPRHLVRRRGQEARLRCSPMKGHSHVYWYRQLPEEGLKFMVYLQKENIIDESGMPKERFSAEFPKEGPSILRIQQVVRGDSAAYFCASSPPAGPNYGYTFGSGTRLTVV.

V and J are TRBV7-2 and TRBJ2-2; 10 nucleotides align to TRBD2. Per the germline V gene, CDR1 is SGHTA and CDR2 is FQGNSA. The V gene end was trimmed by 5 bases and the J gene end by 3 bases; junction bases not matched to a gene: 3. The CDR3 runs to 15 residues. The DNA of the CDR3 is TGTGCCAGCAGCGGACTAGCGGAATACACCGGGGAGCTGTTTTTT. Its translation is CASSGLAEYTGELFF.